The 13 T cell receptor beta chains presented below share a single source sample, sequenced in a study of human T cells and chemical hapten exposure. TCRdb redid the calling of the RACE reads with MiXCR, one entry per CDR3 protein. Of roughly 88,000 distinct CDR3 sequences listed, roughly 9.1% are singletons. Time point defined: pre-sensitization, week 0. Documented treatment: therapeutic diphenylcyclopropenone sensitization with weekly scalp DPC. The specimen was whole blood, collected in connection with sensitization to the hapten diphenylcyclopropenone (DPC). All receptors come from a woman between 40 and 55 years old with alopecia areata. Some clones in this sample may be carry-over from other donors' samples.

This clonotype has a count of ten or more. The genes are TRBV6-1 and TRBJ2-7; the D gene is possibly TRBD1 (6 bases). The CDR3 contains 13 residues. CDR1 and CDR2 (germline): MNHNS, SASEGT. Trimming pared 4 bases from V and 4 bases from J, leaving 11 bases between. The CDR3 sequence is CASSGSGEYEQYF. The CDR3 DNA follows: TGTGCCAGCAGTGGATCAGGGGAGTACGAGCAGTACTTC.

The sample holds a few counts of this clonotype. The genes are TRBV4-3 and TRBJ1-1; 8 nucleotides agree with TRBD1. Germline loops: CDR1 LGHNA, CDR2 YSLEER. The CDR3 is 16 residues long. V dropped 0 bases and J dropped 4; count of bases not matched to a gene: 7. CDR3: CASSQDATGGFTEAFF. The CDR3 bases are TGCGCCAGCAGCCAAGATGCCACAGGGGGATTCACTGAAGCTTTCTTT.

The table lists this clonotype with many counts. The chain uses TRBV7-2 and TRBJ1-4; possible D gene TRBD1, 5 bases. V was shortened by 2 bases and J by 3 bases, with 16 bases between the two germline ends. CDR3 length equals 17 residues. The germline gives CDR1 SGHTA, CDR2 FQGNSA. The DNA for the CDR3 is TGTGCCAGCAGCTTAAACTCGAGGGGACGGTCTAATGAAAAACTGTTTTTT. Translation: CASSLNSRGRSNEKLFF.

The rearrangement links TRBV7-9 to TRBJ1-1, with 12 bases lining up with TRBD1. Trimming removed 6 bases from V and 5 bases from J; junction bases left unmatched: 7. This CDR3 has 15 amino acids. Germline CDR1 and CDR2: SEHNR and FQNEAQ (reference sequence). This CDR3 is CASSSGTGGYTEAFF. DNA of the CDR3: TGTGCCAGCAGTTCCGGGACAGGGGGCTATACTGAAGCTTTCTTT.

This clonotype was recorded at least ten times. The chain links TRBV6-2 or TRBV6-3 to TRBJ2-6; D gene uncertain. The V gene's germline CDR1 is MNHEY and CDR2 SVGEGT. This CDR3 contains 17 residues. The V gene lost 4 bases and the J gene lost 2 bases, with 15 bases spanning the gap. CDR3 coding DNA: TGTGCCAGCAGTTTAGGGCAGGCATTCGCTGGGGCCAACGTCCTGACTTTC. Protein: CASSLGQAFAGANVLTF.

This clonotype was recorded many times. The V gene is TRBV5-1, the J gene TRBJ1-1; 12 nucleotides match TRBD1. CDR1 is SGHRS and CDR2 is YFSETQ in the germline V gene. This CDR3 spans 17 amino acids. The trim removed 4 bases at V and 1 base at J, leaving 8 bases unmatched. For the CDR3, the DNA is TGCGCCAGCAGCGGCGGGACAGGGGGCCCTCGGAACACTGAAGCTTTCTTT. It codes for CASSGGTGGPRNTEAFF.

There are many counts of this clonotype. DNA for the CDR3: TGTGCCAGCAGCTTACTAGCGGGGGGCATAAATGAGCAGTTCTTC. This translates into CASSLLAGGINEQFF. The gene calls are TRBV11-2 and TRBJ2-1; TRBD2 aligns across 11 bases. The CDR3 is 15 amino acids. With V trimmed by 2 bases and J by 7 bases, 4 bases remained unmatched. Germline values: CDR1 SGHAT, CDR2 FQNNGV.

The table lists this clonotype with a few counts. The chain uses TRBV12-3 or TRBV12-4 and TRBJ1-6; D is unresolved. CDR3 length equals 16 residues. Trimming cost V 5 bases and J 10 bases, with 21 bases left between them. The CDR3 here is CASSPLVSRGSSPLHF. In DNA, the CDR3 is TGTGCCAGCAGTCCCTTGGTATCCCGAGGCTCATCACCCCTCCACTTT.

Concerning this clonotype itself: One end of the junction does not line up with germline, which may come from a read error. This rearrangement joins TRBV20-1 to TRBJ1-2; 8 bases align to TRBD1. The CDR3 covers 14 residues. Germline V gene lookup returns CDR1 DFQATT and CDR2 SNEGSKA (reference sequence). The DNA for the CDR3 is TGCAATGCTGCCCAGGACAGGGTTTCTTATGGCTACACCTTC. Translation gives CNAAQDRVSYGYTF.

Notes on this clonotype: Being one base from a much bigger clone, this may be a read error. The chain is built from TRBV28 and TRBJ2-5; 8 bases fit TRBD2. With 3 bases clipped from V and 1 base from J, the junction kept 4 bases outside the gene matches. Germline CDR1 MDHEN, CDR2 SYDVKM. This CDR3 is 15 amino acids long. The chain's CDR3 is CASSLVSGVQETQYF. In nucleotides, the CDR3 is TGTGCCAGCAGTTTGGTTAGCGGGGTCCAAGAGACCCAGTACTTC.

This clonotype came up many times. The V and J genes are TRBV4-2 and TRBJ1-1, with a tentative D call TRBD1 (6 bases). There are 15 residues in the CDR3. The germline CDR1 and CDR2 sequences are LGHNA and YNFKEQ. V shed 4 bases and J shed 0 bases, with 12 bases lying between them. DNA for the CDR3: TGTGCCAGCAGCCGGGGGGGCGACTTGAACACTGAAGCTTTCTTT. The encoded protein is CASSRGGDLNTEAFF.

At least ten counts were recorded for this clonotype. The J gene is TRBJ2-1, the V gene TRBV18; TRBD1 matches at 12 bases. CDR3 size: 19 residues. The V segment lost 2 bases and the J segment 1 base; nucleotides outside the gene matches: 9. Germline V gives CDR1 KGHSH, CDR2 LQKENI. In DNA form, the CDR3 reads TGTGCCAGCTCACCAATCTTCGGGACAGGGGGCGGTTCCTACAATGAGCAGTTCTTC. The encoded protein is CASSPIFGTGGGSYNEQFF. The full variable domain, rest sourced from reference TRBV18 and TRBJ2-1, is NAGVMQNPRHLVRRRGQEARLRCSPMKGHSHVYWYRQLPEEGLKFMVYLQKENIIDESGMPKERFSAEFPKEGPSILRIQQVVRGDSAAYFCASSPIFGTGGGSYNEQFFGPGTRLTVL.

The V call is TRBV20-1, the J call TRBJ2-7, with 9 nucleotides matching TRBD2. The trim removed 5 bases at V and 7 bases at J, leaving 9 bases unmatched. The germline V gene has CDR1 DFQATT and CDR2 SNEGSKA (reference sequence). The CDR3 is 13 residues long. The CDR3 region has the DNA TGCAGTGCTCTGAGCGGGGGGATTTGGGAGCAGTACTTC. It encodes CSALSGGIWEQYF.